This is a list of T cell receptor beta chains from one sample in a study of OX40 agonist ivuxolimab in advanced cancers. Sequencing was performed with immunoSEQ multiplex PCR; in TCRdb, only in-frame clones are kept and a portion is missing. The sample holds under 80,000 clones, about 89% seen once. The specimen was CD4+ or CD8+ T cells sorted from blood, collected in a trial of the OX40 agonist ivuxolimab. The receptors originated from an adult with an advanced solid tumor such as melanoma, head and neck, liver or kidney cancer. Both conserved end residues are part of each CDR3.

V gene	J gene	CDR3 protein
TRBV5-6	TRBJ1-2	CASSLVAGGGYTF
TRBV18	TRBJ1-2	CASSPDTYGYTF
TRBV28	TRBJ2-7	CATYQEYEQYF
TRBV7-2	TRBJ1-5	CASSLTQGRPQHF
TRBV7-8	TRBJ1-2	CASSAGTGKTQGYTF
TRBV9	TRBJ2-7	CASSPDRYEQYF
TRBV6-5	TRBJ1-5	CASSLSGPNQPQHF
TRBV21-1	TRBJ1-6	CASTLGENSYNSPLHF
TRBV5-4	TRBJ2-1	CASSLEFSSYNEQFF
TRBV5-1	TRBJ1-2	CASSQYNRGHYGYTF
TRBV29-1	TRBJ1-2	CSASLPGQGGGYTF
TRBV19	TRBJ1-2	CASSQGKGQGARGYTF
TRBV11-2	TRBJ2-1	CASSLGLAGINEQFF
TRBV5-1	TRBJ1-1	CASETDRVNTEAFF
TRBV27	TRBJ2-4	CASSLSEGINIQYF
TRBV6-6	TRBJ2-5	CASRSTGVGETQYF
TRBV5-4	TRBJ2-3	CASSLEGPSTDTQYF
TRBV7-9	TRBJ2-3	CASSLQLGPGTDTQYF
TRBV6-5	TRBJ1-1	CASSYSQGRWTEAFF
TRBV11-2	TRBJ1-1	CASSLDGVLTEAFF
TRBV11-2	TRBJ2-5	CASSLGLRGRQETQYF
TRBV5-1	TRBJ1-1	CASSQDRANTEAFF
TRBV7-9	TRBJ2-3	CASSMTVSTDTQYF
TRBV2	TRBJ2-7	CATSQGGGATYEQYF
TRBV11-2	TRBJ2-7	CASSPIPGQGDEQYF
TRBV11-2	TRBJ1-5	CASSLVGSGMGQPQHF
TRBV28	TRBJ2-7	CASLPSLGGTYEQYF
TRBV19	TRBJ1-4	CASSDREGEKLFF
TRBV30	TRBJ1-1	CAWGWAGNTEAFF
TRBV18	TRBJ1-2	CASSPQRQDGYTF
TRBV10-3	TRBJ2-6	CAISDPGVRGANVLTF
TRBV5-1	TRBJ2-2	CASSKVLDTGELFF
TRBV6-1	TRBJ2-4	CASSDSGAKNIQYF
TRBV20-1	TRBJ2-3	CSARQWDTQYF
TRBV25-1	TRBJ1-4	CASGLVGQVATNEKLFF
TRBV28	TRBJ2-7	CASRSASGSYEQYF
TRBV5-4	TRBJ2-6	CASSLAFLSSGANVLTF